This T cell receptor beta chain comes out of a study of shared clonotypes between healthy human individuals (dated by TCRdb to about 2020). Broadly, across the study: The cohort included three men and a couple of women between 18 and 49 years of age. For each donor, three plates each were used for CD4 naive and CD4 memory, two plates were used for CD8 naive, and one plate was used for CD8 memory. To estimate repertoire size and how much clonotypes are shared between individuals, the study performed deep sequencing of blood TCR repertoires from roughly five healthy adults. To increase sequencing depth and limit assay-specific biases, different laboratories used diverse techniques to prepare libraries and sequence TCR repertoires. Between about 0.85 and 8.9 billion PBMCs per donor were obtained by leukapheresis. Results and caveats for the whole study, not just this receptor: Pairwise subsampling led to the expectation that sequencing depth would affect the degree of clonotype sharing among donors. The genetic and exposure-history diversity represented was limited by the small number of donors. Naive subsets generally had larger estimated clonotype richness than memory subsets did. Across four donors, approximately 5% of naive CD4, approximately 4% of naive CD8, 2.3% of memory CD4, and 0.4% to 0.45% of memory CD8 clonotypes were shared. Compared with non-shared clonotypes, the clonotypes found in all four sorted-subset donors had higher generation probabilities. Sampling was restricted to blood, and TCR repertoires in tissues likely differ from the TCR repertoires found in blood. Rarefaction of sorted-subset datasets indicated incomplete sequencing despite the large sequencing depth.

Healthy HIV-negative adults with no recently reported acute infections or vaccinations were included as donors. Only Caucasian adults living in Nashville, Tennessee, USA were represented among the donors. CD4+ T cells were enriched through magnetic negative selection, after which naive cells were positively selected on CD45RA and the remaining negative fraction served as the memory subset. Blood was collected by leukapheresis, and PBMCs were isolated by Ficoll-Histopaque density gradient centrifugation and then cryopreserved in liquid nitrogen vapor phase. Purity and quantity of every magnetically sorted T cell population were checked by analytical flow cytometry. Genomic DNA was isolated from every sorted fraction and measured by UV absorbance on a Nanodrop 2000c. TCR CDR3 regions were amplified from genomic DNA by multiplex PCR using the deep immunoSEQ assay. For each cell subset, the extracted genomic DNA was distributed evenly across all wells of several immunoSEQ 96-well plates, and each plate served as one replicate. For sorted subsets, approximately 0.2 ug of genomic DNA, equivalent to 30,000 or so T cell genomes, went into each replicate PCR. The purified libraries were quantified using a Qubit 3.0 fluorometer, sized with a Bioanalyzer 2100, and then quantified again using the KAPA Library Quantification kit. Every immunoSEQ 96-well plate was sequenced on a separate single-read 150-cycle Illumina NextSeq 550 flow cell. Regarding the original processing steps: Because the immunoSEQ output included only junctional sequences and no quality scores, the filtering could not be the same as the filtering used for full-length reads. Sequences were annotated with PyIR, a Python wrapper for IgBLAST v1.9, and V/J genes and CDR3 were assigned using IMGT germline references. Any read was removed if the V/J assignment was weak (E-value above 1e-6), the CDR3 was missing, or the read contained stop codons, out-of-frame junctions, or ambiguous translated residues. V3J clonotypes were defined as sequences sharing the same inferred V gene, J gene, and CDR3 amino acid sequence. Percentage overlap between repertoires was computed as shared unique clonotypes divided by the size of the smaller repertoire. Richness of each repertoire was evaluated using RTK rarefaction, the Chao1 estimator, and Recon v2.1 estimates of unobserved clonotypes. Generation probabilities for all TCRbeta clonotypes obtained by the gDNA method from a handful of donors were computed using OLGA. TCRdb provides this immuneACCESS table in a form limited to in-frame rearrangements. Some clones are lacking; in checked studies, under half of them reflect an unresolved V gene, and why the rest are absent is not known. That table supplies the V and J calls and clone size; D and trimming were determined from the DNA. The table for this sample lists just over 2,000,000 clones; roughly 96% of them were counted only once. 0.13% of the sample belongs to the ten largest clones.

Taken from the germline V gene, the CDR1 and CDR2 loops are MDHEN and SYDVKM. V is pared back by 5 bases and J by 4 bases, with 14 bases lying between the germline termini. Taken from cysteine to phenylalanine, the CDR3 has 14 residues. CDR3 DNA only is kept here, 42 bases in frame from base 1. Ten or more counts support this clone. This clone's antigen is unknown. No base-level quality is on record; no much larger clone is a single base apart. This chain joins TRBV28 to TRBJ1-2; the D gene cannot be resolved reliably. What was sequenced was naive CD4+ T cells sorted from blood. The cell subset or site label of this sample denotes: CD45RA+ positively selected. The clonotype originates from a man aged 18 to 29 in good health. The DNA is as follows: TGTGCCAGCAGTAGTCAGATGCGCCCCTATGGCTACACCTTC. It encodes CASSSQMRPYGYTF.